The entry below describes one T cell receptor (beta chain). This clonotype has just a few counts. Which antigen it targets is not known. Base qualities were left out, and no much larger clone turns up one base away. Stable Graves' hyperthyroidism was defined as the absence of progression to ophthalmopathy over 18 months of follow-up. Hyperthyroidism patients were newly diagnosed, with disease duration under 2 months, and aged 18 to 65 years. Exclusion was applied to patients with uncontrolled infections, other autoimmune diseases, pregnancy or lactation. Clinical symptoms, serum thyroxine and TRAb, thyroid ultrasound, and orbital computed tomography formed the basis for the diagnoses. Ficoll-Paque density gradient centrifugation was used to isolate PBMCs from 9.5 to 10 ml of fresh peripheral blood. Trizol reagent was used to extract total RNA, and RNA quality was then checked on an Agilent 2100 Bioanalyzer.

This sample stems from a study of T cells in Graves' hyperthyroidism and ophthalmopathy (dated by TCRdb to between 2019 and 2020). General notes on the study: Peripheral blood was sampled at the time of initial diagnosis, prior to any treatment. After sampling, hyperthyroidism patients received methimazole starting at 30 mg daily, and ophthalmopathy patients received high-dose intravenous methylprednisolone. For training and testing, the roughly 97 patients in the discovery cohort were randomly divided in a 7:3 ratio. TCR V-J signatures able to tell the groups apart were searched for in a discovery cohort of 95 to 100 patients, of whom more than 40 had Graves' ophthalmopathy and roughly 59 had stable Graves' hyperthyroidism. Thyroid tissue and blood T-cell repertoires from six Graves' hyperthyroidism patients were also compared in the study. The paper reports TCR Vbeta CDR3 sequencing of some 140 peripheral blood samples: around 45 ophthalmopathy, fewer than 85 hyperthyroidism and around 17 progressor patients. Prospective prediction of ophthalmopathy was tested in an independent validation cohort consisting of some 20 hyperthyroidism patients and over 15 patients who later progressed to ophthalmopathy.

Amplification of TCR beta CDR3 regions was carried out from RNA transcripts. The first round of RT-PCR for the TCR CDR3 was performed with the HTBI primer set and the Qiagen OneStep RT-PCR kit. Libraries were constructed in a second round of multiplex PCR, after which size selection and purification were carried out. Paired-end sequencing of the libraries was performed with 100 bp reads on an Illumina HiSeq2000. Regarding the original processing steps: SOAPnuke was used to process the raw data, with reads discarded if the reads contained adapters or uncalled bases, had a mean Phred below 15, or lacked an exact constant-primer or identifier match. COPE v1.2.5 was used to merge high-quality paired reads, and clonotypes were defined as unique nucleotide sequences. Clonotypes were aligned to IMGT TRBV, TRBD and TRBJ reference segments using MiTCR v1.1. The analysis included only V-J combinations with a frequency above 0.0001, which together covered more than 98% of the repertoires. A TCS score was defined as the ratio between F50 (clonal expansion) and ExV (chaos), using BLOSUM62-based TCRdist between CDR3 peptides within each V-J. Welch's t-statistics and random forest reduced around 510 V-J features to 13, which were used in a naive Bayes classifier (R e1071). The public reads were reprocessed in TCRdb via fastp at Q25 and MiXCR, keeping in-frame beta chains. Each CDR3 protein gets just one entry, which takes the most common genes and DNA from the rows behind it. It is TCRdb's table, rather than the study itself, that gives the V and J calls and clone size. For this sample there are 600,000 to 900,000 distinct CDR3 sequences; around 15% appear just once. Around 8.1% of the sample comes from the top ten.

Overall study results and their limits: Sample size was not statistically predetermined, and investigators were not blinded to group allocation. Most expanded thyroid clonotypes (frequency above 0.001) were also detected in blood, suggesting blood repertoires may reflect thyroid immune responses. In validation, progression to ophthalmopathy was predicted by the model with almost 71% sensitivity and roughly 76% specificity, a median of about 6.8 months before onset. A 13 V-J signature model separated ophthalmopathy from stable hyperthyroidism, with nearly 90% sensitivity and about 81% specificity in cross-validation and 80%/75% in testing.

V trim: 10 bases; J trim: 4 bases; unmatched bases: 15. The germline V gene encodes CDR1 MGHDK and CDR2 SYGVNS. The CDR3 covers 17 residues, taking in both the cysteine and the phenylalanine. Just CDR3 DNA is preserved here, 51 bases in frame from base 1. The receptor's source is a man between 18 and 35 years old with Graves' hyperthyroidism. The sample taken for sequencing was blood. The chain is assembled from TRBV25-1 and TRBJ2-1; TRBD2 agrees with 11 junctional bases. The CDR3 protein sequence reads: CATSPRGGLAGYNEQFF. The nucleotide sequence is TGTGCCACATCCCCGCGGGGAGGACTAGCGGGTTACAATGAGCAGTTCTTC.